These 14 T cell receptor beta chains were all obtained from the same sample, sequenced in a study of blood T cell repertoires in COVID-19. Repertoires were generated with immunoSEQ multiplex PCR, while TCRdb's copy carries only in-frame clones and drops some. The sample has about 190,000 clones, about 88% seen once. Sequencing was carried out using PBMCs or T cells enriched from blood (not recorded which). The source of these receptors is a woman aged 40 to 50 in a cohort exposed to, infected with or recovered from COVID-19 (not recorded which).

The V and J genes are TRBV21-1 and TRBJ1-6. TRBV21-1 is termed a pseudogene. This CDR3 comprises 16 residues. The DNA of the CDR3 is TGTGCCAGCAGCAAAGATGAGGGCCTCCCTCTATCACCCCTCCACTTT. Protein sequence: CASSKDEGLPLSPLHF.

V and J are TRBV20-1 and TRBJ2-7, with 7 bases lining up with TRBD1. V lost 6 bases to trimming and J lost 3 bases; unmatched junction nucleotides: 2. This CDR3 is built from 11 residues. CDR1 and CDR2 from the germline V gene are DFQATT and SNEGSKA (reference sequence). CDR3 sequence (DNA): TGCAGTGCGGGACAGAACTACGAGCAGTACTTC. Protein: CSAGQNYEQYF.

The chain employs TRBV18 and TRBJ2-6, with D possibly TRBD1 on 5 matching bases. CDR1 and CDR2 from the germline V gene are KGHSH and LQKENI. The CDR3 totals 18 residues. Trimming shortened V by 0 bases and J by 0 bases, and 12 bases separated the two germline ends. As DNA, the CDR3 is TGTGCCAGCTCACCACCGACAGAAACCCGCTCTGGGGCCAACGTCCTGACTTTC. Translated, it gives CASSPPTETRSGANVLTF.

V and J are TRBV15 and TRBJ2-7, with 12 bases fitting TRBD2. Unmatched junction bases numbered 3, after V lost 1 base and J lost 2 bases. The CDR3 contains 16 residues. Germline CDR1 LNHNV, CDR2 YYDKDF (reference sequence). The CDR3 region is CATSRVSSGGAYEQYF. CDR3 bases: TGTGCCACCAGCAGAGTTTCTAGCGGGGGGGCCTACGAGCAGTACTTC.

This chain links TRBV5-1 with TRBJ1-1, with D perhaps TRBD1 (5 bases). V dropped 2 bases and J dropped 1 base, with 9 bases sitting between them. The CDR3 has 14 amino acids. Germline V gene lookup returns CDR1 SGHRS and CDR2 YFSETQ. CDR3 in amino acids: CASSFLTENTEAFF. CDR3 in DNA: TGCGCCAGCAGCTTTTTGACAGAGAACACTGAAGCTTTCTTT.

This rearrangement joins TRBV15 to TRBJ2-7; 12 positions agree with TRBD2. In germline, CDR1 is LNHNV, CDR2 YYDKDF (reference sequence). With 0 bases clipped from V and 6 bases from J, the junction kept 9 bases outside the gene matches. The CDR3 is made up of 17 amino acids. The CDR3 nucleotides read TGTGCCACCAGCAGAGATTTGGCTAGCGGGAGGGCAGGCGAGCAGTACTTC. It codes for CATSRDLASGRAGEQYF.

V and J are TRBV2 and TRBJ2-1; D is perhaps TRBD2 (7 bases). V lost 10 bases and J lost 10, with 23 bases in between. This CDR3 is built from 14 residues. The germline gives CDR1 SNHLY, CDR2 FYNNEI. CDR3 region: CATMKRGAGAEQFF. Here the CDR3 DNA reads TGTGCCACCATGAAGAGGGGGGCGGGGGCCGAGCAGTTCTTC.

The chain combines TRBV5-1 with TRBJ1-3; D remains ambiguous. Germline CDR1 reads SGHRS; CDR2 reads YFSETQ. Trimming removed 0 bases from V and 0 bases from J, with 4 bases in between. The CDR3 sequence is 14 residues long. The CDR3 DNA sequence: TGCGCCAGCAGCTTGGCGGTCTCTGGAAACACCATATATTTT. Its protein is CASSLAVSGNTIYF.

The sample holds a few counts of this clone. J is TRBJ2-1 and V is TRBV7-2; a possible D gene is TRBD2 (5 bases). CDR1 and CDR2 from the germline V gene are SGHTA and FQGNSA. The ends were cut back, 2 bases at V and 1 base at J, with 15 bases in the middle. The CDR3 sequence is 17 residues long. In DNA, the CDR3 is TGTGCCAGCAGCTTAAGGTGGGCGGGTACGTCCTACAATGAGCAGTTCTTC. This codes for CASSLRWAGTSYNEQFF.

This sequence joins TRBV30 and TRBJ1-2; 7 nucleotides line up with TRBD1. CDR1 is GTSNPN and CDR2 is SVGIG in the germline V gene (reference sequence). J gave up 4 bases and V 8 bases, and 10 bases lay outside the gene matches. The CDR3 covers 13 residues. The CDR3: CAGYGQEGYGYTF. CDR3 sequence (DNA): TGTGCCGGGTACGGACAGGAAGGCTATGGCTACACCTTC.

The V call is TRBV4-1, the J call TRBJ2-1; possibly TRBD2 for D (5 bases). Trimming stripped 2 bases from V and 7 bases from J, with 18 bases between. This CDR3 is 16 amino acids long. Germline CDR1 reads MGHRA; CDR2 reads YSYEKL. The CDR3 nucleotides are TGCGCCAGCAGCCAACCCGAACTAGTAGTTTTAAATGAGCAGTTCTTC. Encoded protein: CASSQPELVVLNEQFF.

V gene TRBV2 combines with J gene TRBJ2-3, with a possible D match to TRBD2 (7 bases). Germline loops: CDR1 SNHLY, CDR2 FYNNEI. This CDR3 contains 13 residues. Trimming pared 7 bases from V and 4 bases from J, leaving 12 bases between. The CDR3 spells CASKGGASDTQYF. The CDR3 DNA follows: TGTGCCAGCAAAGGGGGGGCCTCAGATACGCAGTATTTT.

The chain combines TRBV5-1 with TRBJ2-1, with D possibly matching TRBD2 (5 bases). Trimming removed 0 bases from V and 9 bases from J, with 7 bases in between. This CDR3 is 12 amino acids long. Germline CDR1 reads SGHRS; CDR2 reads YFSETQ. The DNA of the CDR3 is TGCGCCAGCAGCTTGGCAGGAGGTGAGCAGTTCTTC. Its protein is CASSLAGGEQFF.

This clone appeared once. V usage is TRBV3-1 (or the pseudogene TRBV3-2) and J usage is TRBJ1-4, with TRBD1 matching 8 bases. The CDR3 is 15 amino acids. V lost 4 bases, J lost 6 bases, and 7 bases stayed unmatched. Germline V gene data show CDR1 as LGHDT and CDR2 as YNNKEL (reference sequence). The CDR3: CASSPLQGGHEKLFF. The CDR3 DNA reads as TGTGCCAGCAGCCCTTTACAGGGGGGACATGAAAAACTGTTTTTT.